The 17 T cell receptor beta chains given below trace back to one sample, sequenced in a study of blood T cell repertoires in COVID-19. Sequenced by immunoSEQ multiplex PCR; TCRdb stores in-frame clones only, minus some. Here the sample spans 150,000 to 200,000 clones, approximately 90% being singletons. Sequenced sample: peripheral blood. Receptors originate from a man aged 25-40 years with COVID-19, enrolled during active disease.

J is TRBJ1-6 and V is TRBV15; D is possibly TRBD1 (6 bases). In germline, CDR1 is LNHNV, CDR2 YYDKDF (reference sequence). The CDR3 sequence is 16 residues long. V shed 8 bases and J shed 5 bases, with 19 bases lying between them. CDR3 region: CATRGAGAKNNSPLHF. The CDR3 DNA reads TGTGCCACCCGGGGGGCGGGGGCAAAGAATAATTCACCCCTCCACTTT.

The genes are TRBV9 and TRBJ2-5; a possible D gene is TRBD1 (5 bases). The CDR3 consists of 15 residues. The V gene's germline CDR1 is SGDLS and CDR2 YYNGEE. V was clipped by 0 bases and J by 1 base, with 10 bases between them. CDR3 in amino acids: CASSVGAGFQETQYF. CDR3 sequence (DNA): TGTGCCAGCAGCGTAGGGGCAGGGTTCCAAGAGACCCAGTACTTC.

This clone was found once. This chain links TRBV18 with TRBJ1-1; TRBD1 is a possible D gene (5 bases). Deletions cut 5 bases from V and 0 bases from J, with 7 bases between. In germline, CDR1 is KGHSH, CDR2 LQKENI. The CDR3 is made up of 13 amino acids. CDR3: CASSGGMNTEAFF. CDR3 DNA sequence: TGTGCCAGCTCAGGGGGGATGAACACTGAAGCTTTCTTT.

CDR3 sequence (DNA): TGTGCCAGCAGCCAAGATAGACAGCGGGGTTATGTGAGCACAGATACGCAGTATTTT. Its translation: CASSQDRQRGYVSTDTQYF. The V gene is TRBV4-2, the J gene TRBJ2-3, with 7 bases matching TRBD2. Germline V CDR1 and CDR2: LGHNA, YNFKEQ. Trimming at V came to 0 bases and at J to 0 bases, leaving 12 bases not matched to a gene. The CDR3 spans 19 residues.

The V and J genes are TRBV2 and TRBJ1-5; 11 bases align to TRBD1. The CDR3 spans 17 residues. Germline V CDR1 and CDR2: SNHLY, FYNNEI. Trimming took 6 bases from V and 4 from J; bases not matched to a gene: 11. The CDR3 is CASRGTGGYVGNQPQHF. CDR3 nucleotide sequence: TGTGCCAGCAGGGGGACAGGGGGGTACGTTGGAAATCAGCCCCAGCATTTT. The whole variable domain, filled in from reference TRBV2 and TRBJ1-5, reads EPEVTQTPSHQVTQMGQEVILRCVPISNHLYFYWYRQILGQKVEFLVSFYNNEISEKSEIFDDQFSVERPDGSNFTLKIRSTKLEDSAMYFCASRGTGGYVGNQPQHFGDGTRLSIL.

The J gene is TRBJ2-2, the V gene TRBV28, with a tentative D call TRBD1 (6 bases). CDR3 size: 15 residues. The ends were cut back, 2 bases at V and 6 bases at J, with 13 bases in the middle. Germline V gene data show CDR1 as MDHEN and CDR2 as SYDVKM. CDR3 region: CASSLGAQGSGELFF. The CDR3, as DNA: TGTGCCAGCAGTTTAGGGGCACAGGGATCCGGGGAGCTGTTTTTT.

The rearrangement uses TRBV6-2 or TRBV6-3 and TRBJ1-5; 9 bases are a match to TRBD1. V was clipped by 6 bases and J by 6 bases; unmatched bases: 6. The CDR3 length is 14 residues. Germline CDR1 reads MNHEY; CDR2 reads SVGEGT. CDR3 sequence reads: CASSWTGAGQPQHF. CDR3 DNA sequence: TGTGCCAGCAGCTGGACAGGGGCCGGTCAGCCCCAGCATTTT.

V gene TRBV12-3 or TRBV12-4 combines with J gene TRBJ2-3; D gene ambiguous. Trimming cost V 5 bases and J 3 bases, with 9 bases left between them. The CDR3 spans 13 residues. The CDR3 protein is CASSRFRTDTQYF. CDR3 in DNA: TGTGCCAGCAGTCGCTTTCGGACAGATACGCAGTATTTT.

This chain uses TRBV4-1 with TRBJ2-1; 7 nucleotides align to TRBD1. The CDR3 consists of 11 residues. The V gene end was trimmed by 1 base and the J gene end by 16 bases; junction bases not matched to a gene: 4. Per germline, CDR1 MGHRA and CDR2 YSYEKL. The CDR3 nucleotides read TGCGCCAGCAGCCAAGGACAGGGTAAATTCTTC. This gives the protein CASSQGQGKFF.

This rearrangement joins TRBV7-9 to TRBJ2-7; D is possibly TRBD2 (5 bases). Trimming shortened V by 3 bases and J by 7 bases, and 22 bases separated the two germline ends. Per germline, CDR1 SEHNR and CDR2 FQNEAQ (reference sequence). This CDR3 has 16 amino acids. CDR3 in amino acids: CASSFWQNTPSGEQYF. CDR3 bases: TGTGCCAGCAGCTTTTGGCAGAACACCCCCTCGGGGGAGCAGTACTTC.

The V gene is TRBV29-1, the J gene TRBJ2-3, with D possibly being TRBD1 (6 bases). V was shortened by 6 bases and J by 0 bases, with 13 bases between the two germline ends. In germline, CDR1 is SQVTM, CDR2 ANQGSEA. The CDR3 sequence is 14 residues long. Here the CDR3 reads CSVVNRASTDTQYF. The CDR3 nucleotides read TGCAGCGTCGTAAACAGGGCTAGCACAGATACGCAGTATTTT.

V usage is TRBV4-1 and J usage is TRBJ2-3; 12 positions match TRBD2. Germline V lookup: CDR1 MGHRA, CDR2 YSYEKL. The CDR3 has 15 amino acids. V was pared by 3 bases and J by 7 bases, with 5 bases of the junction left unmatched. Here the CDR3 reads CASSQTSGGAYTQYF. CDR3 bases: TGCGCCAGCAGCCAGACTAGCGGGGGAGCGTATACGCAGTATTTT.

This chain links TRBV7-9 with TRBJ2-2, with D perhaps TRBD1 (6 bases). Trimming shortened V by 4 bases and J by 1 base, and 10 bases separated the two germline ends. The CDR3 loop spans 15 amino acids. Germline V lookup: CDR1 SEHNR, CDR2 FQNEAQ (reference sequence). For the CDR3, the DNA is TGTGCCAGCAGCTCGAAACAGGGGAACACCGGGGAGCTGTTTTTT. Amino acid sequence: CASSSKQGNTGELFF.

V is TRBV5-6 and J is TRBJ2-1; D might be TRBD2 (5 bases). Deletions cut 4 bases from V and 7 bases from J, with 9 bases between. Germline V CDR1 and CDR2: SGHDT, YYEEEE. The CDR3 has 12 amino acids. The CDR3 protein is CASSEGSNEQFF. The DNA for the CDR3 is TGTGCCAGCAGCGAGGGCTCAAATGAGCAGTTCTTC.

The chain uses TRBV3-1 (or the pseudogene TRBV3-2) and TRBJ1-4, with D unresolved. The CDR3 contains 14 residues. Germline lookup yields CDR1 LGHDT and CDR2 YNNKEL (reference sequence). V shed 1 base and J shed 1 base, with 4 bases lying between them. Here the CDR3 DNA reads TGTGCCAGCAGCCAAGCCCTAACTAATGAAAAACTGTTTTTT. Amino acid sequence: CASSQALTNEKLFF.

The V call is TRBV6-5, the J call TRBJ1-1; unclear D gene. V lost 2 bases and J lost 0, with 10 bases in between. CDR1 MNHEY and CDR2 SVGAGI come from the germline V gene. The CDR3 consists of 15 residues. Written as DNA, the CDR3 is TGTGCCAGCAGTTACAGTACCACAGTGAACACTGAAGCTTTCTTT. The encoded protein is CASSYSTTVNTEAFF.

The CDR3 sequence: CASSQGAGTGYYEQYF. The CDR3 DNA reads as TGTGCCAGCAGCCAAGGAGCCGGGACAGGGTACTACGAGCAGTACTTC. The chain employs TRBV14 and TRBJ2-7; 9 nucleotides match TRBD1. The CDR3 runs to 16 residues. CDR1 is SGHDN and CDR2 is FVKESK in the germline V gene. V shed 1 base, J shed 3 bases, and the junction held 7 bases outside the gene matches.